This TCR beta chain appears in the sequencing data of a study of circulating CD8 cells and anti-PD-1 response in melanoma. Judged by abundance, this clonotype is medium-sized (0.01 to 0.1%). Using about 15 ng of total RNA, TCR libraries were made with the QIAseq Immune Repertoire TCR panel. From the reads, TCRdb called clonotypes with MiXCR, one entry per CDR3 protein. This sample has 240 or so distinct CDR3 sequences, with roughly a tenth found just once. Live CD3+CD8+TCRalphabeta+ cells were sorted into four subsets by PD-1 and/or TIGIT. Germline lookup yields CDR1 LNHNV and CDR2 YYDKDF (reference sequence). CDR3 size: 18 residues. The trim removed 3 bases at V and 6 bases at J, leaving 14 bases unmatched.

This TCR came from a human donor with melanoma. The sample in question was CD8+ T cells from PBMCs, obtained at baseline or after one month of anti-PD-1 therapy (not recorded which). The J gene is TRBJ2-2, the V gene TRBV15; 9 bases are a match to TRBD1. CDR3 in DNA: TGTGCCACCAGCAGTTACTTTCCGGGACAGGGAAATCCCGGGGAGCTGTTTTTT. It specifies CATSSYFPGQGNPGELFF.